This T cell receptor beta chain was observed in a study of control samples from healthy donors and cancer patients. Method: immunoSEQ multiplex PCR; TCRdb's copy keeps in-frame clones and lacks some. Of some 71,000 clones in the sample, roughly 91% were seen once. The sample taken for sequencing was PBMCs. This clonotype originated in a man aged 60 to 75 with lung cancer.

CDR3: CASSPYSNQPQHF. The CDR3 DNA is TGCGCCAGCAGCCCATATAGCAATCAGCCCCAGCATTTT. The chain employs TRBV5-1 and TRBJ1-5; D remains ambiguous. Between the trimmed V and J ends, which lost 4 bases and 0 bases, there was a span of 5 bases. The V gene's germline CDR1 is SGHRS and CDR2 YFSETQ. The CDR3 sequence is 13 residues long.